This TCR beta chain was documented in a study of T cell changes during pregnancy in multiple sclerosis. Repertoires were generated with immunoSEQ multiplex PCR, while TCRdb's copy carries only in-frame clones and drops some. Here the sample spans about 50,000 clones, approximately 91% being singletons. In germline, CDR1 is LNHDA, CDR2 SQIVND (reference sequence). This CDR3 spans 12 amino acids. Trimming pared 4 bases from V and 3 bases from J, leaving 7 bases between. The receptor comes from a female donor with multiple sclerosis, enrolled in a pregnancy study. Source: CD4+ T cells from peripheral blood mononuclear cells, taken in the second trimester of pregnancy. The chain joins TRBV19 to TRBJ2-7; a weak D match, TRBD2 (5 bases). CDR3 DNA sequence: TGTGCCAGTAGTAGGACTGGCTACGAGCAGTACTTC. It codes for CASSRTGYEQYF.